These 5 T cell receptor beta chains originate from one sample sequenced in a study of blood T cell repertoires in COVID-19 (dated by TCRdb to the early 2020s). Library construction relied on the immunoSEQ multiplex PCR assay. TCRdb stores this immuneACCESS table with in-frame sequences only. Part of the clones is absent; in the studies checked, under half of the shortfall reflects unresolved V genes, and no reason is known for the rest. The sample records about 85,000 clones, approximately 82% of which are singletons. Around 1.3% of the sample goes to the ten largest clones. Sequenced material: peripheral blood. Source of these receptors: a woman older than 75 with acute or convalescent COVID-19.

The J gene is TRBJ2-1, the V gene TRBV5-4; the match to TRBD2 covers 8 bases. The CDR3 is 13 amino acids. CDR1 is SGHNT, CDR2 YYREEE, per germline (reference sequence). V lost 10 bases, J lost 1 base, and 4 bases stayed unmatched. The CDR3 nucleotides are TGTGCCGGGAGCGGGAGATCCTACAATGAGCAGTTCTTC. Protein product: CAGSGRSYNEQFF.

J is TRBJ1-2 and V is TRBV5-1; 7 bases map to TRBD1. This CDR3 has 14 residues. J gave up 2 bases and V 1 base, and 2 bases lay outside the gene matches. CDR1 SGHRS and CDR2 YFSETQ come from the germline V gene. CDR3 nucleotide sequence: TGCGCCAGCAGCTTGCTAGGGGGCAACTATGGCTACACCTTC. This translates into CASSLLGGNYGYTF. The variable domain in full, with the rest retrieved from reference TRBV5-1 and TRBJ1-2, is KAGVTQTPRYLIKTRGQQVTLSCSPISGHRSVSWYQQTPGQGLQFLFEYFSETQRNKGNFPGRFSGRQFSNSRSEMNVSTLELGDSALYLCASSLLGGNYGYTFGSGTRLTVV.

The chain links TRBV6-6 to TRBJ1-2; D may be TRBD1 (6 bases). V shed 2 bases and J shed 8 bases, with 12 bases lying between them. This CDR3 contains 13 residues. Germline V gives CDR1 MNHNY, CDR2 SVGAGI (reference sequence). The CDR3 sequence is CASSYPAGVGYTF. CDR3 nucleotide sequence: TGTGCCAGCAGTTACCCGGCAGGGGTAGGCTACACCTTC.

This chain links TRBV2 with TRBJ1-5; 8 bases map to TRBD1. After removal of 1 base from V and 5 bases from J, the junction contained 1 base not matched to a gene. CDR3 size: 14 residues. The germline V gene has CDR1 SNHLY and CDR2 FYNNEI. The CDR3 nucleotides read TGTGCCAGCAGTGAAGAGACAGGGGATCAGCCCCAGCATTTT. Its translation is CASSEETGDQPQHF.

CDR3 protein: CASSSVNPGDTEAFF. CDR3 bases: TGCGCCAGCAGCTCGGTAAACCCCGGAGACACTGAAGCTTTCTTT. The genes are TRBV5-1 and TRBJ1-1; D is undetermined. V was cut by 3 bases and J by 3 bases, with 15 bases left in between. The CDR3 runs to 15 residues. CDR1 and CDR2 from the germline V gene are SGHRS and YFSETQ. The whole variable domain, filled in from reference TRBV5-1 and TRBJ1-1, reads KAGVTQTPRYLIKTRGQQVTLSCSPISGHRSVSWYQQTPGQGLQFLFEYFSETQRNKGNFPGRFSGRQFSNSRSEMNVSTLELGDSALYLCASSSVNPGDTEAFFGQGTRLTVV.